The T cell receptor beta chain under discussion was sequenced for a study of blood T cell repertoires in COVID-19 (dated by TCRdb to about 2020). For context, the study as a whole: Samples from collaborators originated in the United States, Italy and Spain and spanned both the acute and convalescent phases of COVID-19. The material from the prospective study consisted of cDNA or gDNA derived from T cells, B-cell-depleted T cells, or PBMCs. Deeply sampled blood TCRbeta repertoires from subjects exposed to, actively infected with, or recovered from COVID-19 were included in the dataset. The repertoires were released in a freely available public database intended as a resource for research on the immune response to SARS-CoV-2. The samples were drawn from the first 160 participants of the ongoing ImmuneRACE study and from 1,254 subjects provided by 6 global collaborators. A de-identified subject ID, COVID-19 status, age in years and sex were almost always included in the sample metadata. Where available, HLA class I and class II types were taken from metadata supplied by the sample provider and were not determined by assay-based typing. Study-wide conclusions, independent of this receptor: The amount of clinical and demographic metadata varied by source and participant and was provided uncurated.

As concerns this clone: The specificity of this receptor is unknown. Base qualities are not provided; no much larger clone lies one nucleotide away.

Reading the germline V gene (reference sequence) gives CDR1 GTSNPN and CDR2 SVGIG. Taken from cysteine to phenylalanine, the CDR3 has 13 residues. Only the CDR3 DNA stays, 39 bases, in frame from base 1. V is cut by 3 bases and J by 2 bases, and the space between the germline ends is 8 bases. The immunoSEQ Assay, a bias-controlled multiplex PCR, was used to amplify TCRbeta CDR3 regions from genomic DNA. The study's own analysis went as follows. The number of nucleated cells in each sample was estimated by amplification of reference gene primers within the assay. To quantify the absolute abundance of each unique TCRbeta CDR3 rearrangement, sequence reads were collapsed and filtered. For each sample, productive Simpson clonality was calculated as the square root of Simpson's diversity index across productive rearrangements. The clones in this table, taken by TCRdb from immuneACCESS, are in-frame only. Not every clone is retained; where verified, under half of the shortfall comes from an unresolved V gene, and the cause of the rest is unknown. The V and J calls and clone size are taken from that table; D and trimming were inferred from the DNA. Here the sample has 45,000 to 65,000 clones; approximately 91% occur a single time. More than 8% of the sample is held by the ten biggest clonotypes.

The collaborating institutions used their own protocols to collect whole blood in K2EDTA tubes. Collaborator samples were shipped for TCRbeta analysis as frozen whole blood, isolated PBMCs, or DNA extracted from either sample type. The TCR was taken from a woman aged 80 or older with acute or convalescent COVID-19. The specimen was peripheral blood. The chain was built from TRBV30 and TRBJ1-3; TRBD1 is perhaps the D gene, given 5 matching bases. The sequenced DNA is TGTGCCTGGAGCCGGGGGGCTGGAAACACCATATATTTT. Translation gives CAWSRGAGNTIYF.